One sample yielded the 20 T cell receptor beta chains listed below, sequenced in a study of shared T cell receptors in the human thymus. Profiled with immunoSEQ multiplex PCR; TCRdb holds only in-frame clones, not every one. Here the sample spans hundreds of thousands of clones, around 87% being singletons. These same data were also listed under a study on human thymus T cells.

The sequenced sample consisted of thymocytes. The origin of the receptors is a boy younger than two with a congenital heart defect.

The V gene is TRBV19, the J gene TRBJ2-5, with 11 positions matching TRBD2. After removal of 5 bases from V and 0 bases from J, the junction contained 5 bases not matched to a gene. Germline V gene lookup returns CDR1 LNHDA and CDR2 SQIVND (reference sequence). The CDR3 is 16 residues long. In DNA, the CDR3 is TGTGCCAGTAGTGTGGAGACTAGCGGGGACCAAGAGACCCAGTACTTC. Residues: CASSVETSGDQETQYF.

This clone is a singleton in its sample. V and J are TRBV27 and TRBJ2-5; TRBD1 matches at 10 bases. The germline gives CDR1 MNHEY, CDR2 SMNVEV (reference sequence). CDR3 length: 15 residues. J gave up 2 bases and V 6 bases, and 6 bases lay outside the gene matches. Written as DNA, the CDR3 is TGTGCCAGCAGCGACCGGGACAGGGGTCAAGAGACCCAGTACTTC. This encodes CASSDRDRGQETQYF.

The rearrangement links TRBV21-1 to TRBJ1-2; the DNA was not compared with TRBD1, the D call given in the table. TRBV21-1 is tagged as a pseudogene. The CDR3 loop spans 14 amino acids. The chain's CDR3 is CASSKGSRVYGYTF. The CDR3 coding sequence is TGTGCCAGCAGCAAAGGGAGCAGGGTCTATGGCTACACCTTC.

The rearrangement links TRBV10-3 to TRBJ2-1, with 7 bases matching TRBD2. This CDR3 spans 11 amino acids. Germline lookup yields CDR1 ENHRY and CDR2 SYGVKD. Trimming at V came to 10 bases and at J to 3 bases, leaving 0 bases not matched to a gene. CDR3 sequence: CASGGYNEQFF. The CDR3 DNA sequence: TGTGCCAGCGGGGGCTACAATGAGCAGTTCTTC.

This clone was detected only once. This chain joins TRBV30 and TRBJ2-7; 11 nucleotides align to TRBD2. The junction had 10 bases not matched to a gene; V was cut back by 2 bases and J by 4 bases. The length of the CDR3 is 16 residues. The germline gives CDR1 GTSNPN, CDR2 SVGIG (reference sequence). This chain's CDR3 is CAWSRIAGGPSYEQYF. In DNA, the CDR3 is TGTGCCTGGAGTAGAATAGCGGGAGGGCCTTCGTACGAGCAGTACTTC.

This rearrangement joins TRBV14 to TRBJ2-1; TRBD1 matches at 7 bases. The J segment lost 10 bases and the V segment lost 1 base, leaving 1 base of the junction unmatched. Germline V gives CDR1 SGHDN, CDR2 FVKESK. The CDR3 runs to 12 residues. CDR3 sequence reads: CASSQATGEQFF. The CDR3 nucleotides are TGTGCCAGCAGCCAAGCGACAGGGGAGCAGTTCTTC. The entire variable domain, with the rest obtained from reference TRBV14 and TRBJ2-1, is as follows: EAGVTQFPSHSVIEKGQTVTLRCDPISGHDNLYWYRRVMGKEIKFLLHFVKESKQDESGMPNNRFLAERTGGTYSTLKVQPAELEDSGVYFCASSQATGEQFFGPGTRLTVL.

The chain recombines TRBV19 with TRBJ2-3; D may be TRBD1 (6 bases). Germline V gene sequence: CDR1 LNHDA, CDR2 SQIVND (reference sequence). V lost 3 bases, J lost 3 bases, and 13 bases lay in between. The CDR3 covers 15 residues. The DNA of the CDR3 is TGTGCCAGTAGTATCGGCACAGGGCAAACAGATACGCAGTATTTT. Its protein product is CASSIGTGQTDTQYF.

This clone was seen a handful of times. The chain combines TRBV13 with TRBJ1-3; the D is unclear. CDR1 is PRHDT, CDR2 FYEKMQ, per germline (reference sequence). The CDR3 has 13 residues. Trimming cost V 8 bases and J 5 bases, with 13 bases left between them. In nucleotides, the CDR3 is TGTGCCAGCGCCCCTACGGTGAGAAACACCATATATTTT. Residues: CASAPTVRNTIYF.

This chain uses TRBV4-2 with TRBJ2-3, with TRBD2 as a possible D gene (6 bases). The CDR3 is 18 amino acids. V lost 0 bases to trimming and J lost 0 bases, with 16 bases between them. Germline loops: CDR1 LGHNA, CDR2 YNFKEQ. CDR3 region: CASSQDFSLAPSTDTQYF. The CDR3 nucleotides are TGTGCCAGCAGCCAAGATTTCTCCCTAGCGCCCAGCACAGATACGCAGTATTTT.

J is TRBJ1-5 and V is TRBV28, with 9 nucleotides matching TRBD1. Per germline, CDR1 MDHEN and CDR2 SYDVKM. The CDR3 is made up of 15 amino acids. V lost 5 bases and J lost 4; bases outside the gene matches: 6. CDR3 amino acids: CASSATGGGNQPQHF. CDR3 nucleotides: TGTGCCAGCAGTGCTACAGGGGGCGGTAATCAGCCCCAGCATTTT.

The rearrangement uses TRBV14 and TRBJ2-1; 15 bases are a match to TRBD2. Germline V gene lookup returns CDR1 SGHDN and CDR2 FVKESK. The CDR3 runs 19 residues. Trimming at V came to 1 base and at J to 3 bases, leaving 7 bases not matched to a gene. The CDR3 nucleotides are TGTGCCAGCAGCCAAGTAGGGACTAGCGGGAGGCATTTCTACAATGAGCAGTTCTTC. As protein: CASSQVGTSGRHFYNEQFF.

V is TRBV4-3 and J is TRBJ2-7; the D gene is possibly TRBD2 (7 bases). Germline V CDR1 and CDR2: LGHNA, YSLEER. Trimming removed 0 bases from V and 2 bases from J, with 26 bases in between. The CDR3 extends over 20 amino acids. The CDR3: CASSQDPLMKRGGPPYEQYF. The CDR3 region has the DNA TGCGCCAGCAGCCAAGATCCCCTCATGAAAAGGGGGGGACCCCCCTACGAGCAGTACTTC.

The V gene is TRBV14, the J gene TRBJ2-7, with 8 bases lining up with TRBD1. CDR3 length: 20 residues. V lost 0 bases, J lost 2 bases, and 18 bases stayed unmatched. Germline-derived CDR1 and CDR2 are SGHDN and FVKESK. For the CDR3, the DNA is TGTGCCAGCAGCCAAGAGGTGGGCAGGGGGCCACTACCCGGGACCTACGAGCAGTACTTC. This sequence encodes CASSQEVGRGPLPGTYEQYF.

CDR3 region: CASSRATSGSPQDEQYF. DNA of the CDR3: TGCGCCAGCAGCCGAGCTACTAGCGGGAGCCCCCAGGACGAGCAGTACTTC. The V gene is TRBV5-1, the J gene TRBJ2-7; 11 bases are a match to TRBD2. The CDR3 is 17 amino acids. The ends lost 4 bases at V and 5 bases at J; junction bases unmatched: 14. CDR1 and CDR2 (germline): SGHRS, YFSETQ.

The rearrangement links TRBV27 to TRBJ2-2, with D uncertain. The germline CDR1 and CDR2 sequences are MNHEY and SMNVEV (reference sequence). V gave up 2 bases and J gave up 4 bases, with 11 bases separating them. This CDR3 contains 15 residues. The CDR3 region is CASSLVSGGTGELFF. CDR3 DNA sequence: TGTGCCAGCAGTTTAGTATCTGGCGGCACCGGGGAGCTGTTTTTT.

V gene TRBV7-2 combines with J gene TRBJ2-2, with a possible D match to TRBD1 (5 bases). Germline CDR1 is SGHTA and CDR2 is FQGNSA. This CDR3 is built from 16 residues. Between the trimmed V and J ends, which lost 2 bases and 1 base, there was a span of 11 bases. CDR3 in DNA: TGTGCCAGCAGCTTATGGCCCACAGGGAACACCGGGGAGCTGTTTTTT. Translating gives CASSLWPTGNTGELFF.

The rearrangement uses TRBV27 and TRBJ2-3; 7 bases fit TRBD2. Germline CDR1 MNHEY, CDR2 SMNVEV (reference sequence). The CDR3 is made up of 12 amino acids. V lost 4 bases to trimming and J lost 14 bases; unmatched junction nucleotides: 9. CDR3 residues: CASSSSGKFGYF. The CDR3 DNA sequence: TGTGCCAGCAGTTCAAGCGGGAAATTTGGGTATTTT.

This clone came up once. The gene calls are TRBV19 and TRBJ2-7, with a tentative D call TRBD2 (5 bases). V lost 5 bases to trimming and J lost 0 bases, with 11 bases between them. CDR3 length: 14 residues. Germline values: CDR1 LNHDA, CDR2 SQIVND (reference sequence). This CDR3 is CASSAGGGSYEQYF. The CDR3 nucleotides are TGTGCCAGTAGTGCGGGTGGCGGCTCCTACGAGCAGTACTTC.

This sequence joins TRBV15 and TRBJ1-2; tentative D call: TRBD1 (6 bases). Trimming left V 4 bases short and J 3 bases short, with 12 bases between. Looked up from germline, CDR1 is LNHNV and CDR2 is YYDKDF (reference sequence). CDR3 length equals 14 residues. The CDR3 DNA is TGTGCCACCAGCAACTACAGGGACGACTATGGCTACACCTTC. Encoded protein: CATSNYRDDYGYTF.

This chain joins TRBV19 and TRBJ1-4, with TRBD1 identical over 9 bases. Germline V gene data show CDR1 as LNHDA and CDR2 as SQIVND (reference sequence). Unmatched junction bases numbered 5, after V lost 3 bases and J lost 0 bases. This CDR3 region has 17 residues. The CDR3 region is CASSIRTGETTNEKLFF. The CDR3 nucleotides read TGTGCCAGTAGTATCCGGACAGGGGAGACAACTAATGAAAAACTGTTTTTT.